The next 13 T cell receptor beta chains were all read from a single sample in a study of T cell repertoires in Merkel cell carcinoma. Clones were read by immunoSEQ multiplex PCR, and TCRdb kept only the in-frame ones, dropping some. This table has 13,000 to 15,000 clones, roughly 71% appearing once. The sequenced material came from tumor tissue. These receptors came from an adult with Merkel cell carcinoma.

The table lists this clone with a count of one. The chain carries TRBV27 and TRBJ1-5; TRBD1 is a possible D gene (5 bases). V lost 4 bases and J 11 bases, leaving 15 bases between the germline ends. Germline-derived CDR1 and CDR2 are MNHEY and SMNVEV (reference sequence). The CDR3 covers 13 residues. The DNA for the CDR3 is TGTGCCAGCAGTTCCGACAGACGAGGAGCCCAGCATTTT. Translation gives CASSSDRRGAQHF.

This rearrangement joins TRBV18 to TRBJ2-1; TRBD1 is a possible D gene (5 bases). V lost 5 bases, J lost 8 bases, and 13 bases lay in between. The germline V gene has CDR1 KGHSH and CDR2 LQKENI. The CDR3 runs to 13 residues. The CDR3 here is CASSSRAGDEQFF. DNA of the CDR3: TGTGCCAGCTCATCCAGGGCAGGTGATGAGCAGTTCTTC. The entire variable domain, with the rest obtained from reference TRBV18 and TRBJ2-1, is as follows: NAGVMQNPRHLVRRRGQEARLRCSPMKGHSHVYWYRQLPEEGLKFMVYLQKENIIDESGMPKERFSAEFPKEGPSILRIQQVVRGDSAAYFCASSSRAGDEQFFGPGTRLTVL.

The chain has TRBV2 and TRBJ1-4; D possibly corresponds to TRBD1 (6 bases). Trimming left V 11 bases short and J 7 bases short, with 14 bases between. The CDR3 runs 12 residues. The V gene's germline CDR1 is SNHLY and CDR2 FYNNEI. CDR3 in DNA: TGTGCCTGGCGGGGGGCTGGTGAAAAACTGTTTTTT. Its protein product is CAWRGAGEKLFF.

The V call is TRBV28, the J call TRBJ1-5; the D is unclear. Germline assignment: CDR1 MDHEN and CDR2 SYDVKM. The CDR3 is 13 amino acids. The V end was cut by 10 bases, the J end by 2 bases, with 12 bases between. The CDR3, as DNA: TGTGCCACATGGAGCAGAGGCAATCAGCCCCAGCATTTT. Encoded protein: CATWSRGNQPQHF.

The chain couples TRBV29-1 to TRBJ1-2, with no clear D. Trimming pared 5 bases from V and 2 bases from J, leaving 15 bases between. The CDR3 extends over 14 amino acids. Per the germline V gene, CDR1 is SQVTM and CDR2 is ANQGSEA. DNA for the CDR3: TGCAGCGTTTCCGAAGAACTACGGAACTATGGCTACACCTTC. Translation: CSVSEELRNYGYTF.

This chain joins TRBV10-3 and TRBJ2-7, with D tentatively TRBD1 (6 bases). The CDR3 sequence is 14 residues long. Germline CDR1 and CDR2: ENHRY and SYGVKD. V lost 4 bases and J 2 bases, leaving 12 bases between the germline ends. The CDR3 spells CAISGDRHTYEQYF. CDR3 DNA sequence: TGTGCCATCAGTGGCGACAGGCATACCTACGAGCAGTACTTC.

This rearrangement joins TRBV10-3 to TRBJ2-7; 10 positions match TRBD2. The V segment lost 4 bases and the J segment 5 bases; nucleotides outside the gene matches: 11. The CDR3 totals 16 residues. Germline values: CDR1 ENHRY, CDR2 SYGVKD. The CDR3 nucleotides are TGTGCCATCAGTGGGGGAAGCGGGAGGGCTGTCGACGAGCAGTACTTC. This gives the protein CAISGGSGRAVDEQYF.

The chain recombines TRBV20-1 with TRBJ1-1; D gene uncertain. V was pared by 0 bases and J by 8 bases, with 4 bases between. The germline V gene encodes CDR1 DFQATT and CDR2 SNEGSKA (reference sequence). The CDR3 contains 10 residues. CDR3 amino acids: CSARDGEAFF. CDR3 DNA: TGCAGTGCTAGAGACGGAGAAGCTTTCTTT.

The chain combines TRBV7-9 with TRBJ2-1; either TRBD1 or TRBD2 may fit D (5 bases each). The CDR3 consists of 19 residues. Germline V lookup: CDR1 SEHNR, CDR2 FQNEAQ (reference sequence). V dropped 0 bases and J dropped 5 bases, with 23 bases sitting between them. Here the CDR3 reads CASSLAQRTEGPYDNEQFF. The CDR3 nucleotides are TGTGCCAGCAGCTTAGCCCAGAGAACCGAGGGGCCCTATGACAATGAGCAGTTCTTC.

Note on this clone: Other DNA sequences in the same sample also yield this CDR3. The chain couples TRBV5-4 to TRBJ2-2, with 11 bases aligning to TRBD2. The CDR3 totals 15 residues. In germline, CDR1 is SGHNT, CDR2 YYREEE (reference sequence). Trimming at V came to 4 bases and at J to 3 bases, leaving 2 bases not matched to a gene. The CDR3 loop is CASSLAGGYTGELFF. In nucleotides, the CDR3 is TGTGCCAGCAGCCTAGCGGGAGGCTACACCGGGGAGCTGTTTTTT. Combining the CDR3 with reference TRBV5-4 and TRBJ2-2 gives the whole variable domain ETGVTQSPTHLIKTRGQQVTLRCSSQSGHNTVSWYQQALGQGPQFIFQYYREEENGRGNFPPRFSGLQFPNYSSELNVNALELDDSALYLCASSLAGGYTGELFFGEGSRLTVL.

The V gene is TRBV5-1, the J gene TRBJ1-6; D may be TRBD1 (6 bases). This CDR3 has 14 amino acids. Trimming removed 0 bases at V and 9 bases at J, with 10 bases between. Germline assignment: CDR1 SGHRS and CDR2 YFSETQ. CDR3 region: CASSLEGRGSPLHF. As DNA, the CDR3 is TGCGCCAGCAGCTTGGAGGGCAGGGGTTCACCCCTCCACTTT.

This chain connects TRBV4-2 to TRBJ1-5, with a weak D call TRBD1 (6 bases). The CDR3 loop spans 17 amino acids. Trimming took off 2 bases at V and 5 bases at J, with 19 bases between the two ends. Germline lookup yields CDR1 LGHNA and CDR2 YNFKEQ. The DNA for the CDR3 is TGTGCCAGCAGCCAATTAGCGACCGGGACACTCGATCAGCCCCAGCATTTT. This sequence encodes CASSQLATGTLDQPQHF.

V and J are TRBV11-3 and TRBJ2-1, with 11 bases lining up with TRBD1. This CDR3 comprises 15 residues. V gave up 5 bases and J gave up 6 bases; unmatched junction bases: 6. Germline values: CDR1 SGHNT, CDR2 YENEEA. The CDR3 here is CASSPGTGGGNEQFF. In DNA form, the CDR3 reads TGTGCCAGCAGCCCCGGGACAGGGGGTGGCAATGAGCAGTTCTTC.